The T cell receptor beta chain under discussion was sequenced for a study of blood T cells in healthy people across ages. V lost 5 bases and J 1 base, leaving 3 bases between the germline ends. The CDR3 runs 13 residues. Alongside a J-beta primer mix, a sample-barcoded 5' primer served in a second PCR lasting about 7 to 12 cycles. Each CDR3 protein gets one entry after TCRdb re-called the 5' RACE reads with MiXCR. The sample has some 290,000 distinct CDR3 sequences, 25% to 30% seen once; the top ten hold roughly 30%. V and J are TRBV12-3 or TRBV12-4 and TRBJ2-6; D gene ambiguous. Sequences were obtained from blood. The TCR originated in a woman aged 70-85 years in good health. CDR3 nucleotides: TGTGCCAGCAGTGTTTCTGGGGCCAACGTCCTGACTTTC. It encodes CASSVSGANVLTF.